This passage covers 10 T cell receptor beta chains from one sample sequenced in a study of pediatric ulcerative colitis. Measured with immunoSEQ multiplex PCR; TCRdb has only the in-frame clones, and not every one. The sample lists roughly 70,000 clones, 86% seen once, with around 3.6% in the top ten. Sequencing was performed on blood. The receptors originated from a boy younger than 18 with severe ulcerative colitis.

This rearrangement joins TRBV7-9 to TRBJ2-2, with D unresolved. Trimming stripped 9 bases from V and 0 bases from J, with 5 bases between. The CDR3 runs 12 residues. The germline gives CDR1 SEHNR, CDR2 FQNEAQ (reference sequence). The CDR3 sequence: CARSANTGELFF. CDR3 in DNA: TGTGCCAGAAGTGCGAACACCGGGGAGCTGTTTTTT. Complete variable domain (other parts from reference TRBV7-9 and TRBJ2-2): DTGVSQNPRHKITKRGQNVTFRCDPISEHNRLYWYRQTLGQGPEFLTYFQNEAQLEKSRLLSDRFSAERPKGSFSTLEIQRTEQGDSAMYLCARSANTGELFFGEGSRLTVL.

The V gene is TRBV27, the J gene TRBJ1-2; 7 bases line up with TRBD1. Germline trimming cut 2 bases from V and 2 bases from J; bases unmatched to any gene: 14. Germline CDR1 and CDR2: MNHEY and SMNVEV (reference sequence). The CDR3 covers 18 residues. The CDR3 DNA is TGTGCCAGCAGTTTAATTGACAGGGAACCGACACTAAACTATGGCTACACCTTC. This translates into CASSLIDREPTLNYGYTF.

Only a few counts were recorded for this clone. The rearrangement links TRBV7-3 to TRBJ2-3, with D possibly matching TRBD1 (6 bases). V lost 2 bases and J lost 5, with 14 bases in between. The CDR3 is 15 residues long. Germline V gives CDR1 SGHTA, CDR2 FQGTGA. The CDR3 bases are TGTGCCAGCAGCTTATTATCAGGGGTCAAAGATACGCAGTATTTT. Translation gives CASSLLSGVKDTQYF.

V is TRBV7-6 and J is TRBJ2-1; possibly TRBD2 for D (5 bases). The germline V gene encodes CDR1 SGHVS and CDR2 FNYEAQ. The CDR3 length is 16 residues. V lost 1 base and J lost 7, with 17 bases in between. CDR3 region: CASSLGLNPTGNEQFF. The CDR3 region has the DNA TGTGCCAGCAGCTTAGGGCTGAACCCCACGGGGAATGAGCAGTTCTTC.

Details on this clone: Other DNA sequences in the sample encode the same CDR3. This rearrangement joins TRBV11-2 to TRBJ2-5; unclear D gene. This CDR3 is built from 14 residues. V was cut by 3 bases and J by 0 bases, with 8 bases left in between. Looked up from germline, CDR1 is SGHAT and CDR2 is FQNNGV. Written as DNA, the CDR3 is TGTGCCAGCAGCTTGGGTACTTACCAAGAGACCCAGTACTTC. The encoded protein is CASSLGTYQETQYF. Full variable domain (remainder filled in from reference TRBV11-2 and TRBJ2-5): EAGVAQSPRYKIIEKRQSVAFWCNPISGHATLYWYQQILGQGPKLLIQFQNNGVVDDSQLPKDRFSAERLKGVDSTLKIQPAKLEDSAVYLCASSLGTYQETQYFGPGTRLLVL.

The chain combines TRBV6-5 with TRBJ2-3; D is unclear. The V gene lost 6 bases and the J gene lost 0 bases, with 10 bases spanning the gap. In germline, CDR1 is MNHEY, CDR2 SVGAGI. The CDR3 extends over 14 amino acids. CDR3 amino acids: CASSPQISTDTQYF. The DNA for the CDR3 is TGTGCCAGCAGCCCTCAGATTAGCACAGATACGCAGTATTTT.

In this sample, this clone turned up once. J is TRBJ2-3 and V is TRBV5-4; TRBD2 might be the D (5 bases). With 4 bases removed from V and 4 bases from J, the gap between germline ends came to 25 bases. The germline gives CDR1 SGHNT, CDR2 YYREEE (reference sequence). The CDR3 covers 18 residues. CDR3 residues: CASSHMKMEEAPPDTQYF. CDR3 coding DNA: TGTGCCAGCAGCCACATGAAAATGGAGGAGGCCCCACCAGATACGCAGTATTTT.

This clone was observed a handful of times. The chain has TRBV30 and TRBJ1-1, with D unclear. The germline V and J ends were trimmed by 0 bases and 5 bases, with 16 bases remaining between them. From germline, CDR1 is GTSNPN and CDR2 SVGIG (reference sequence). There are 15 residues in the CDR3. The CDR3 protein is CAWSVRGLVDTEAFF. For the CDR3, the DNA is TGTGCCTGGAGTGTACGAGGGCTGGTGGATACTGAAGCTTTCTTT.

The rearrangement uses TRBV4-1 and TRBJ2-2, with 7 bases fitting TRBD2. The CDR3 consists of 16 residues. V gave up 2 bases and J gave up 3 bases; unmatched junction bases: 6. Germline V gene data show CDR1 as MGHRA and CDR2 as YSYEKL. The CDR3 reads CASSQLAGVDTGELFF. The CDR3 DNA is TGCGCCAGCAGCCAATTGGCGGGAGTCGACACCGGGGAGCTGTTTTTT.

This clone is a singleton in its sample. This chain connects TRBV29-1 to TRBJ2-1, with a possible D match to TRBD1 (6 bases). CDR3 length equals 13 residues. From germline, CDR1 is SQVTM and CDR2 ANQGSEA. V lost 4 bases and J 4 bases, leaving 11 bases between the germline ends. The CDR3 here is CSVVRGTYNEQFF. CDR3 in DNA: TGCAGCGTTGTAAGGGGGACGTACAATGAGCAGTTCTTC.